Listed below are T cell receptor beta chains from one sample, sequenced in a study of blood T cell repertoires in COVID-19. Data came from immunoSEQ multiplex PCR; TCRdb stores just in-frame clones and leaves some out. The table records about 250,000 clones, 80% to 90% of them present only once. Sequencing was carried out using PBMCs or T cells enriched from blood (not recorded which). The source of these receptors is a woman between 18 and 29 years old who had recovered from COVID-19. Each CDR3 is given with its conserved first and last residue. D genes are given only for firm matches. Rows give clone size only sometimes, using once, few, many, or a class for an expanded clone.

CDR3,DNA,size,V,D,J
CASSHTGQLYGYTF,TGTGCCAGCAGCCATACGGGACAGCTCTATGGCTACACCTTC,NA,TRBV14,TRBD1,TRBJ1-2
CASSVAGQPYNEQFF,TGTGCCAGCAGCGTAGCAGGACAGCCCTACAATGAGCAGTTCTTC,NA,TRBV9,NA,TRBJ2-1
CASSSRDSGNSPLHF,TGCGCCAGCAGCTCGCGGGACTCTGGGAATTCACCCCTCCACTTT,NA,TRBV5-1,NA,TRBJ1-6
CASSEGTRSLNEQFF,TGTGCCAGCAGTGAGGGGACTAGGAGTCTCAATGAGCAGTTCTTC,NA,TRBV9,TRBD2,TRBJ2-1
CASSKDSPNTGELFF,TGTGCCAGCTCAAAGGACAGTCCGAACACCGGGGAGCTGTTTTTT,NA,TRBV18,NA,TRBJ2-2
CASSLTLGQGDHGYTF,TGTGCCAGCAGTTTGACCCTGGGACAGGGGGACCATGGCTACACCTTC,NA,TRBV11-2,TRBD1,TRBJ1-2
CASLGQAALSNYGYTF,TGTGCCAGTCTTGGACAGGCCGCACTCAGCAACTATGGCTACACCTTC,NA,TRBV19,TRBD1,TRBJ1-2
CASSERGQGDTEAFF,TGTGCCAGCAGTGAACGTGGACAGGGAGACACTGAAGCTTTCTTT,NA,TRBV2,TRBD1,TRBJ1-1
CASSPLWRQGHSGYTF,TGTGCCAGCTCACCACTATGGCGTCAGGGGCATAGTGGCTACACCTTC,NA,TRBV18,NA,TRBJ1-2
CAISGQGNQPQHF,TGTGCCATCAGTGGACAGGGCAATCAGCCCCAGCATTTT,NA,TRBV10-3,NA,TRBJ1-5
CASSPRTGGDAEAFF,TGCGCCAGCAGCCCGAGGACAGGGGGTGACGCTGAAGCTTTCTTT,NA,TRBV5-1,TRBD1,TRBJ1-1
CASSLGVANYGYTF,TGCGCCAGCAGCCTTGGTGTAGCGAACTATGGCTACACCTTC,NA,TRBV5-1,NA,TRBJ1-2
CASSSDRGANTEAFF,TGTGCCAGCAGCTCGGACAGGGGCGCTAACACTGAAGCTTTCTTT,once,TRBV11-2,TRBD1,TRBJ1-1
CASSLRLATNEKLFF,TGTGCCAGCAGTTTACGGTTAGCAACTAATGAAAAACTGTTTTTT,NA,TRBV28,NA,TRBJ1-4
CASRRSGGANVLTF,TGTGCCAGCAGAAGGTCGGGGGGGGCCAACGTCCTGACTTTC,NA,TRBV2,NA,TRBJ2-6
CASSLFPGQGAPEAFF,TGTGCCAGCAGCTTATTTCCGGGACAGGGGGCGCCTGAAGCTTTCTTT,NA,TRBV7-9,TRBD1,TRBJ1-1
CASSWEGRIPDTQYF,TGCGCCAGCAGCTGGGAGGGGAGGATCCCAGATACGCAGTATTTT,NA,TRBV5-1,TRBD2,TRBJ2-3
CASSQEPTLGHLCF,TGTGCCAGCAGCCAAGAGCCCACCCTGGGACACCTATGCTTC,NA,TRBV3-1/TRBV3-2,NA,TRBJ2-7
CASSLARTNEKLFF,TGTGCCAGCAGCTTAGCCCGGACAAATGAAAAACTGTTTTTT,NA,TRBV7-8,NA,TRBJ1-4
CASSLAGQSNSPLHF,TGTGCCAGCAGCTTGGCGGGACAGAGTAATTCACCCCTCCACTTT,NA,TRBV5-5,TRBD1,TRBJ1-6
CASSLTGNEQFF,TGCGCCAGCAGCCTGACGGGCAATGAGCAGTTCTTC,NA,TRBV4-1,NA,TRBJ2-1
CASSTRTGLYGYTF,TGTGCCAGCAGTACGCGGACAGGACTCTATGGCTACACCTTC,NA,TRBV6-5,TRBD1,TRBJ1-2
CASRSQESGNTIYF,TGCGCCAGCAGATCACAGGAATCTGGAAACACCATATATTTT,NA,TRBV5-1,NA,TRBJ1-3
CATSDFASGGETQYF,TGTGCCACCAGTGATTTCGCTAGCGGGGGGGAGACCCAGTACTTC,NA,TRBV24-1,TRBD2,TRBJ2-5
CASSLLRGIEQYF,TGTGCCAGCAGTTTATTAAGGGGGATCGAGCAGTACTTC,NA,TRBV12-3/TRBV12-4,NA,TRBJ2-7
CASSLEFPGGFTEAFF,TGTGCCAGCAGCTTGGAGTTTCCAGGGGGCTTCACTGAAGCTTTCTTT,NA,TRBV5-5,TRBD1,TRBJ1-1
CASSGQDRVHTEAFF,TGTGCCAGCAGTGGACAAGACAGGGTGCACACTGAAGCTTTCTTT,NA,TRBV25-1,TRBD1,TRBJ1-1
CASSKASGGGTGELFF,TGTGCCAGCAGCAAAGCATCCGGGGGGGGAACCGGGGAGCTGTTTTTT,once,TRBV21-1,NA,TRBJ2-2
CSLRTSEVYNEQFF,TGCAGCCTACGGACTAGCGAGGTCTACAATGAGCAGTTCTTC,NA,TRBV29-1,TRBD2,TRBJ2-1
CASSLFTGRLYEQYF,TGTGCCAGCAGTTTATTCACAGGCCGGCTCTACGAGCAGTACTTC,NA,TRBV28,NA,TRBJ2-7
CASSLGLAAGDTQYF,TGTGCCAGCAGCCTGGGACTAGCGGCGGGAGATACGCAGTATTTT,few,TRBV2,TRBD2,TRBJ2-3
CSVGELPEGDTQYF,TGCAGCGTTGGGGAGCTTCCCGAGGGAGATACGCAGTATTTT,NA,TRBV29-1,NA,TRBJ2-3
CSDGIGELFF,TGCAGCGACGGTATCGGGGAGCTGTTTTTT,NA,TRBV29-1,NA,TRBJ2-2
CAISETRDTSNEQFF,TGTGCCATCAGTGAGACCCGGGACACCTCCAATGAGCAGTTCTTC,NA,TRBV10-3,NA,TRBJ2-1
CASSLRGGLSNSPLHF,TGTGCCAGTAGTCTCAGGGGAGGGCTGAGCAATTCACCCCTCCACTTT,NA,TRBV19,NA,TRBJ1-6
CASSGQKLFF,TGTGCCAGTTCGGGACAGAAACTGTTTTTT,NA,TRBV19,TRBD1,TRBJ1-4
CASSPSSSGANVLTF,TGTGCCAGCTCACCGTCGAGCTCTGGGGCCAACGTCCTGACTTTC,NA,TRBV18,NA,TRBJ2-6
CASSENGELTGYTF,TGTGCCAGCAGTGAAAATGGGGAGTTGACCGGCTACACCTTC,NA,TRBV2,NA,TRBJ1-2
CASSLSAGGRLQPQHF,TGTGCCAGCAGTTTGTCGGCGGGAGGGCGCCTTCAGCCCCAGCATTTT,NA,TRBV27,NA,TRBJ1-5
CASSHRQGMTDTQYF,TGTGCCAGCAGCCATAGACAGGGTATGACAGATACGCAGTATTTT,NA,TRBV14,TRBD1,TRBJ2-3
CASSPPGTDTQYF,TGTGCCAGTAGCCCCCCAGGCACAGATACGCAGTATTTT,NA,TRBV19,NA,TRBJ2-3
CSAGATQYF,TGCAGTGCTGGGGCGACCCAGTACTTC,NA,TRBV20-1,NA,TRBJ2-5
CASSPQGGWVKLFF,TGTGCCAGCAGCCCACAGGGGGGTTGGGTAAAACTGTTTTTT,once,TRBV27,TRBD1,TRBJ1-4
CASSLNRGEQPQHF,TGTGCCAGCAGTTTAAACAGGGGGGAACAGCCCCAGCATTTT,NA,TRBV28,TRBD1,TRBJ1-5
CASSPIDRGGDGYTF,TGTGCCAGCTCACCTATCGACAGGGGAGGAGATGGCTACACCTTC,once,TRBV18,TRBD1,TRBJ1-2
CASRIGGTGIYSNQPQHF,TGTGCCAGCAGGATTGGCGGGACGGGAATTTATAGCAATCAGCCCCAGCATTTT,NA,TRBV2,NA,TRBJ1-5
CASSESKALPSNEQFF,TGCGCCAGCAGTGAGTCGAAAGCTCTTCCCTCCAATGAGCAGTTCTTC,NA,TRBV10-1,NA,TRBJ2-1
CASSSGQANTEAFF,TGTGCCAGCAGCTCTGGACAGGCGAACACTGAAGCTTTCTTT,NA,TRBV11-2,TRBD1,TRBJ1-1
CASSSNSSYEQYF,TGTGCCAGCAGCTCTAACAGTTCCTACGAGCAGTACTTC,few,TRBV7-9,NA,TRBJ2-7
CASSQQGFEQFF,TGTGCCAGCAGCCAACAGGGCTTCGAGCAGTTCTTC,NA,TRBV7-8,NA,TRBJ2-1
CASSVGQGAISYNEQFF,TGTGCCAGCAGTGTGGGACAGGGGGCGATATCCTACAATGAGCAGTTCTTC,once,TRBV6-1,TRBD1,TRBJ2-1
CASSFQGTYEQYF,TGTGCCAGCAGTTTTCAGGGAACCTACGAGCAGTACTTC,NA,TRBV28,NA,TRBJ2-7
CASHDREVDEQYF,TGTGCCAGCCACGACAGGGAGGTTGACGAGCAGTACTTC,once,TRBV7-9,NA,TRBJ2-7
CASTRPGQGSEAFF,TGTGCCAGCACCCGTCCGGGACAGGGTTCGGAGGCTTTCTTT,NA,TRBV6-5,TRBD1,TRBJ1-1
CASRVGGSYGYTF,TGTGCCAGCAGGGTCGGGGGTAGCTATGGCTACACCTTC,NA,TRBV2,NA,TRBJ1-2
CASSSRTGEGYTF,TGCGCCAGCAGCTCTAGGACAGGGGAAGGCTACACCTTC,NA,TRBV5-1,TRBD1,TRBJ1-2
CAITPRRDRNTEAFF,TGTGCCATCACGCCTCGTAGGGACAGAAACACTGAAGCTTTCTTT,once,TRBV10-3,TRBD1,TRBJ1-1
CASSPLGGGARNEQFF,TGTGCCAGCTCACCGTTGGGCGGGGGGGCACGGAATGAGCAGTTCTTC,NA,TRBV18,TRBD2,TRBJ2-1
CASSLEAETQYF,TGCGCCAGCAGCTTGGAAGCGGAGACCCAGTACTTC,NA,TRBV5-1,NA,TRBJ2-5